Below are 19 T cell receptor beta chains sequenced from a single sample in a study of human T cells and chemical hapten exposure. Each CDR3 protein gets one entry after TCRdb re-called the RACE reads with MiXCR. The repertoire has roughly 70,000 distinct CDR3 sequences, approximately 9.8% of them found once; the top ten carry less than 4%. As to time point: patch test 1, 2 weeks after DPC sensitization. Treatment denoted: therapeutic diphenylcyclopropenone sensitization with weekly scalp DPC. This sample comprised whole blood, obtained in connection with sensitization to the hapten diphenylcyclopropenone (DPC). These TCRs come from a woman between 35 and 50 years old with alopecia areata. Some clones in this sample may be carry-over from other donors' samples.

This clonotype was seen a few times. The genes are TRBV6-5 and TRBJ2-1; tentatively, D is TRBD1 or TRBD2 (5 bases each). The germline V gene encodes CDR1 MNHEY and CDR2 SVGAGI. Trimming removed 6 bases at V and 6 bases at J, with 12 bases between. The CDR3 spans 13 residues. The CDR3 bases are TGTGCCAGCAGCGGGCAGGGACGCAATGAGCAGTTCTTC. Its translation: CASSGQGRNEQFF.

This clonotype appeared many times. The rearrangement joins TRBV7-9 to TRBJ1-4; no firm D call. The CDR3 runs to 16 residues. CDR1 and CDR2 (germline): SEHNR, FQNEAQ (reference sequence). V dropped 5 bases and J dropped 8 bases, with 21 bases sitting between them. CDR3 nucleotides: TGTGCCAGCAGCCCAAGCGGCCCCGCCCTGAGAGAAAAACTGTTTTTT. It yields the protein CASSPSGPALREKLFF. Variable domain in full (rest from reference TRBV7-9 and TRBJ1-4): DTGVSQNPRHKITKRGQNVTFRCDPISEHNRLYWYRQTLGQGPEFLTYFQNEAQLEKSRLLSDRFSAERPKGSFSTLEIQRTEQGDSAMYLCASSPSGPALREKLFFGSGTQLSVL.

This clonotype was detected only a few times. Written as DNA, the CDR3 is TGTGCCAGCAGACGGGTGGGGGTCGCAGAGACCCAGTACTTC. It specifies CASRRVGVAETQYF. The chain uses TRBV27 and TRBJ2-5; D may match TRBD1 or TRBD2 (5 bases each). The V end was cut by 6 bases, the J end by 4 bases, with 15 bases between. The CDR3 is made up of 14 amino acids. CDR1 MNHEY and CDR2 SMNVEV come from the germline V gene (reference sequence).

In its sample, this clonotype was seen many times. The J gene is TRBJ2-1, the V gene TRBV9; D uncertain. The ends were cut back, 0 bases at V and 3 bases at J, with 13 bases in the middle. Germline CDR1 and CDR2: SGDLS and YYNGEE. The CDR3 contains 16 residues. The CDR3 DNA is TGTGCCAGCAGCGTAGGGATGGTCAGGAGCTACAATGAGCAGTTCTTC. Protein: CASSVGMVRSYNEQFF.

This clonotype was seen a few times. The rearrangement uses TRBV20-1 and TRBJ2-5; tentative D call: TRBD2 (6 bases). Germline V lookup: CDR1 DFQATT, CDR2 SNEGSKA (reference sequence). The CDR3 runs to 15 residues. V dropped 3 bases and J dropped 1 base, with 15 bases sitting between them. This CDR3 reads CSARLVGGLQETQYF. CDR3 sequence (DNA): TGCAGTGCTAGGTTGGTCGGGGGACTCCAAGAGACCCAGTACTTC.

V and J are TRBV4-3 and TRBJ2-1, with D maybe TRBD2 (6 bases). V lost 0 bases and J 3 bases, leaving 12 bases between the germline ends. The germline V gene has CDR1 LGHNA and CDR2 YSLEER. This CDR3 spans 16 amino acids. The chain's CDR3 is CASSQDPFGGYNEQFF. The CDR3 DNA sequence: TGCGCCAGCAGCCAAGATCCCTTCGGGGGCTACAATGAGCAGTTCTTC.

There are a few counts of this clonotype. The rearrangement uses TRBV6-5 and TRBJ2-3; D is tentatively TRBD1 or TRBD2 (6 bases each). The length of the CDR3 is 18 residues. Germline lookup yields CDR1 MNHEY and CDR2 SVGAGI. V was trimmed by 0 bases and J by 2 bases, leaving 18 bases between them. CDR3 in amino acids: CASSYSKSARDNTDTQYF. In nucleotides, the CDR3 is TGTGCCAGCAGTTACTCGAAGTCCGCGCGGGACAACACAGATACGCAGTATTTT.

This sequence joins TRBV28 and TRBJ2-2; D is perhaps TRBD2 (6 bases). The germline V and J ends were trimmed by 4 bases and 7 bases, with 10 bases remaining between them. The CDR3 sequence is 13 residues long. From germline, CDR1 is MDHEN and CDR2 SYDVKM. CDR3 sequence (DNA): TGTGCCAGCAGTTACAGTAGCGGCGGGGAGCTGTTTTTT. Its translation: CASSYSSGGELFF.

This clonotype was counted many times. The chain recombines TRBV18 with TRBJ2-7; 8 bases agree with TRBD1. This CDR3 has 15 residues. CDR1 is KGHSH and CDR2 is LQKENI in the germline V gene. Trimming removed 3 bases from V and 3 bases from J; junction bases left unmatched: 7. The CDR3 protein is CASSPPWTGYYEQYF. The CDR3 DNA is TGTGCCAGCTCACCCCCCTGGACAGGGTACTACGAGCAGTACTTC.

This clonotype has more than one count but fewer than ten. The chain carries TRBV20-1 and TRBJ1-2, with D possibly being TRBD1 (6 bases). V was trimmed by 4 bases and J by 8 bases, leaving 14 bases between them. This CDR3 is 12 amino acids long. Germline V lookup: CDR1 DFQATT, CDR2 SNEGSKA (reference sequence). The CDR3 coding sequence is TGCAGTGCTAACCCGGGGGCTCGGGGCTACACCTTC. It translates to CSANPGARGYTF.

There are many counts of this clonotype. The chain joins TRBV6-1 to TRBJ1-6; D is uncertain. The germline CDR1 and CDR2 sequences are MNHNS and SASEGT. Trimming pared 6 bases from V and 0 bases from J, leaving 12 bases between. The CDR3 loop spans 16 amino acids. CDR3 loop: CASRTTGSSYNSPLHF. CDR3 nucleotides: TGTGCCAGCAGAACGACGGGGAGCTCCTATAATTCACCCCTCCACTTT.

The V and J genes are TRBV2 and TRBJ2-1, with TRBD1 identical over 7 bases. Unmatched junction bases numbered 3, after V lost 4 bases and J lost 0 bases. This CDR3 is built from 15 residues. In germline, CDR1 is SNHLY, CDR2 FYNNEI. CDR3 bases: TGTGCCAGCAGTGGGGGACAGAGCTCCTACAATGAGCAGTTCTTC. It translates to CASSGGQSSYNEQFF.

This clonotype appeared a few times. The chain recombines TRBV5-6 with TRBJ2-2, with D tentatively TRBD2 (6 bases). The CDR3 covers 15 residues. CDR1 is SGHDT and CDR2 is YYEEEE in the germline V gene. The V end was cut by 2 bases, the J end by 5 bases, with 13 bases between. As DNA, the CDR3 is TGTGCCAGCAGCTTTGAGGGACGGGGGACCGGGGAGCTGTTTTTT. Protein sequence: CASSFEGRGTGELFF.

This clonotype was seen more than once but under ten times. This chain connects TRBV6-6 to TRBJ2-7; 11 bases are shared with TRBD1. The germline V gene encodes CDR1 MNHNY and CDR2 SVGAGI (reference sequence). This CDR3 has 16 amino acids. The V gene end was trimmed by 2 bases and the J gene end by 4 bases; junction bases not matched to a gene: 7. The CDR3 reads CASSYRGQGANYEQYF. The DNA of the CDR3 is TGTGCCAGCAGTTACCGCGGACAGGGGGCTAATTACGAGCAGTACTTC.

As concerns this clonotype: Given the absence of the conserved phenylalanine or tryptophan at the CDR3 end, a read error is likely. The chain uses TRBV19 and TRBJ2-4; D assignment may be TRBD1 or TRBD2 (5 bases each). Germline loops: CDR1 LNHDA, CDR2 SQIVND (reference sequence). With 3 bases removed from V and 8 bases from J, the gap between germline ends came to 17 bases. The CDR3 has 15 residues. Written as DNA, the CDR3 is TGTGCCAGTAGTATGGGGGACCGGCGAGGGGACATTCAGTACATC. It translates to CASSMGDRRGDIQYI.

The chain uses TRBV28 and TRBJ2-3; TRBD1 might be the D (6 bases). This CDR3 region has 13 residues. The germline V and J ends were trimmed by 6 bases and 6 bases, with 13 bases remaining between them. Germline V gene lookup returns CDR1 MDHEN and CDR2 SYDVKM. DNA of the CDR3: TGTGCCAGCAGCACAGGGCTTGGGGATACGCAGTATTTT. Encoded protein: CASSTGLGDTQYF.

This clonotype was recorded a few times. The J gene is TRBJ1-1, the V gene TRBV5-1, with 8 bases that match TRBD1. Germline values: CDR1 SGHRS, CDR2 YFSETQ. The trim removed 2 bases at V and 1 base at J, leaving 4 bases unmatched. The CDR3 contains 15 residues. The CDR3 nucleotides read TGCGCCAGCAGCTTTGAGGGACAGGCGAACACTGAAGCTTTCTTT. As protein: CASSFEGQANTEAFF.

The chain links TRBV5-1 to TRBJ2-3; unclear D gene. Germline CDR1 is SGHRS and CDR2 is YFSETQ. CDR3 size: 10 residues. The V and J ends lost 8 bases and 2 bases respectively, with 3 bases between them. CDR3 loop: CASLTDTQYF. The CDR3, as DNA: TGCGCCAGTCTCACAGATACGCAGTATTTT.

This clonotype occurred many times. The genes are TRBV2 and TRBJ2-3; 11 bases are shared with TRBD1. The V gene's germline CDR1 is SNHLY and CDR2 FYNNEI. The CDR3 has 15 amino acids. V trimming: 6 bases; J trimming: 3 bases; junction bases outside the gene matches: 5. CDR3 loop: CASRKGTGGTDTQYF. The CDR3 nucleotides are TGTGCCAGCAGGAAAGGGACAGGGGGAACAGATACGCAGTATTTT. The full variable domain, in which reference TRBV2 and TRBJ2-3 provide the parts outside the CDR3, is EPEVTQTPSHQVTQMGQEVILRCVPISNHLYFYWYRQILGQKVEFLVSFYNNEISEKSEIFDDQFSVERPDGSNFTLKIRSTKLEDSAMYFCASRKGTGGTDTQYFGPGTRLTVL.